This T cell receptor (beta chain) appears in the sequencing data of a study of shared clonotypes between healthy human individuals (TCRdb year 2020). Regarding the complete study: The cohort comprised a couple of women and a few men aged 18 to 49 years. For each donor, three plates each were used for CD4 naive and CD4 memory, two plates were used for CD8 naive, and one plate was used for CD8 memory. To estimate repertoire size and how much clonotype sharing occurs between individuals, the study deeply sequenced the blood TCR repertoires of several healthy adults. Libraries were prepared and TCR repertoires were sequenced by different laboratories using diverse techniques, in order to increase sequencing depth and limit assay-specific biases. Between about 0.8 and 8.9 billion PBMCs per donor were obtained by leukapheresis. Study-wide findings and limitations: Sampling was restricted to blood, and TCR repertoires in tissues likely differ from the TCR repertoires found in blood. Compared with non-shared clonotypes, the clonotypes found in all four sorted-subset donors had higher generation probabilities. The genetic and exposure-history diversity represented was limited by the small number of donors. Larger estimated clonotype richness was generally found for naive subsets than for memory subsets. When a handful of donors were compared, the shared fraction of clonotypes was about 5% for naive CD4, roughly 3.4% for naive CD8, 2% to 2.5% for memory CD4, and less than 0.45% for memory CD8. Even with the large sequencing depth, rarefaction of the sorted-subset datasets indicated that sequencing was incomplete. Pairwise subsampling indicated that sequencing depth was expected to affect the degree of clonotype sharing among donors.

With regard to this clone: Which antigen it targets is not known. No base quality information exists; no much larger clone differs at one position.

Donors were healthy HIV-negative adults with no recently reported acute infections or vaccinations. Only Caucasian adults living in Nashville, Tennessee, USA were represented among the donors. CD4+ T cells were enriched by magnetic negative selection, after which naive cells were positively selected on CD45RA and the negative fraction was taken as the memory subset. Blood was obtained by leukapheresis, after which PBMCs were separated by Ficoll-Histopaque density gradient centrifugation and cryopreserved in liquid nitrogen vapor phase. Purity and quantity of every magnetically sorted T cell population were checked by analytical flow cytometry. From each sorted fraction, genomic DNA was isolated and quantified by UV absorbance on a Nanodrop 2000c. TCR CDR3 regions were amplified from genomic DNA by multiplex PCR using the deep immunoSEQ assay. For each cell subset, the extracted genomic DNA was distributed evenly across all wells of several immunoSEQ 96-well plates, and each plate served as one replicate. For sorted subsets, approximately 200 ng of genomic DNA, equivalent to roughly 30,000 T cell genomes, went into each replicate PCR. Purified libraries were measured with a Qubit 3.0 fluorometer, size-checked on a Bioanalyzer 2100, and measured again with the KAPA Library Quantification kit. Every immunoSEQ 96-well plate was sequenced on a dedicated single-read 150-cycle Illumina NextSeq 550 flow cell. Regarding the original processing steps: Because only junctional sequences without quality scores were contained in the immunoSEQ output, filtering matching that applied to full-length reads could not be performed. Sequences were annotated with PyIR, a Python wrapper for IgBLAST v1.9, using IMGT germline references to assign V/J genes and CDR3. Reads were filtered out if the reads had weak V/J assignments (E-value above 1e-6), no CDR3, stop codons, out-of-frame junctions, or ambiguous translated residues. V3J clonotypes were defined as sequences sharing the same inferred V gene, J gene, and CDR3 amino acid sequence. To compute the percentage overlap between repertoires, the number of shared unique clonotypes was divided by the size of the smaller repertoire. RTK rarefaction, the Chao1 estimator, and Recon v2.1 estimates of unobserved clonotypes were used to assess repertoire richness. For all TCRbeta clonotypes obtained by the gDNA method from a few donors, generation probabilities were computed with OLGA. Sourced from immuneACCESS, this table was stored by TCRdb with only in-frame sequences that have V and J called. A share of the clones is absent; for the studies checked, an unresolved V gene accounts for under half, and the remainder has no known explanation. D and trimming were read from the DNA, whereas the V and J calls and clone size are those reported in that table. For this sample there are around 1.1 million clones; approximately 77% appear just once. Jointly, the top ten make up approximately 0.9% of the sample.

Inclusive of the bounding cysteine and phenylalanine, the CDR3 is 12 residues long. The read is trimmed to its CDR3 DNA, 36 bases read in frame from base 1. Between the V and J ends, shortened by 7 bases and 8 bases respectively, the junction contains 13 bases. Sequences MNHEY (CDR1) and SMNVEV (CDR2) are obtained from the germline V gene (reference sequence). The clonotype originates from a man younger than 35 in good health. Some clones in this sample may be carry-over from other donors' samples. Recombination joined TRBV27 with TRBJ2-3, with the D gene too uncertain to name. Sequences were obtained from memory CD4+ T cells from PBMCs. The intended sense of this specimen's cell subset or site label: CD45RA-negative fraction. The DNA is TGTGCCAGCAAGGTACTCCCGCCTACGCAGTATTTT. It translates as CASKVLPPTQYF.